This T cell receptor beta chain was recorded in a study of shared clonotypes between healthy human individuals (dated by TCRdb to the early 2020s). At the level of the whole study: The cohort comprised a couple of women and a few men aged 18 to 49 years. Per donor, three plates each were used for CD4 naive and CD4 memory, two for CD8 naive, and one for CD8 memory. The study deeply sequenced blood TCR repertoires of five healthy adults to estimate repertoire size and the extent of clonotype sharing between individuals. To increase sequencing depth and limit assay-specific biases, different laboratories used diverse techniques to prepare libraries and sequence TCR repertoires. Between about 0.94 and 8.9 billion PBMCs per donor were obtained by leukapheresis. The paper's findings and limits, for the study overall: Pairwise subsampling led to the expectation that sequencing depth would affect the degree of clonotype sharing among donors. Across four donors, roughly 5% of naive CD4, 3.5% of naive CD8, roughly 2.3% of memory CD4, and under 0.45% of memory CD8 clonotypes were shared. Estimated clonotype richness was generally larger for naive than for memory subsets. Only blood was sampled, and tissue TCR repertoires likely differ from those in blood. Rarefaction of sorted-subset datasets indicated incomplete sequencing despite the large sequencing depth. The small number of donors limited the genetic and exposure-history diversity represented. Compared with non-shared clonotypes, clonotypes shared by all four sorted-subset donors had higher generation probabilities.

A word on this clone: What this receptor recognizes is not known. Within one base of it there is no much larger clone, and no base qualities were kept.

TCR CDR3 regions were amplified from genomic DNA by multiplex PCR using the deep immunoSEQ assay. Extracted genomic DNA from each cell subset was distributed evenly across all wells of several immunoSEQ 96-well plates, and each plate was treated as a replicate. For sorted subsets, each replicate PCR was loaded with about 0.2 ug genomic DNA, equivalent to 30,000 or so T cell genomes. Purified libraries were quantified with a Qubit 3.0 fluorometer, sized on a Bioanalyzer 2100, and re-quantified with the KAPA Library Quantification kit. A separate single-read 150-cycle Illumina NextSeq 550 flow cell was used to sequence each immunoSEQ 96-well plate. The authors' analysis ran thus. Because the immunoSEQ output included only junctional sequences and no quality scores, the filtering could not be the same as the filtering used for full-length reads. Sequences were annotated with PyIR, a Python wrapper for IgBLAST v1.9, and V/J genes and CDR3 were assigned using IMGT germline references. Reads with weak V/J assignments (E-value above 1e-6), missing CDR3, stop codons, out-of-frame junctions, or ambiguous translated residues were removed. V3J clonotypes were defined as sequences sharing the same inferred V gene, J gene, and CDR3 amino acid sequence. To compute the percentage overlap between repertoires, the number of shared unique clonotypes was divided by the size of the smaller repertoire. RTK rarefaction, the Chao1 estimator, and Recon v2.1 estimates of unobserved clonotypes were used to assess repertoire richness. OLGA was used to compute generation probabilities for all TCRbeta clonotypes that the gDNA method yielded from a few donors. Drawn from immuneACCESS, this table holds only the in-frame rearrangements with V and J called that TCRdb kept. Clones are partly lost; checked studies trace under half to an unresolved V gene and leave the rest unexplained. V, J and clone size reflect that table, while D and trimming were determined from the DNA. The sample contains under 550,000 clones, 90% to 96% of them found a single time. The top ten clonotypes cover 0.05% to 0.07% of the sample.

Donors were healthy HIV-negative adults with no recently reported acute infections or vaccinations. Every donor was a Caucasian adult residing in Nashville, Tennessee, USA. CD4+ T cells were enriched through magnetic negative selection, after which naive cells were positively selected on CD45RA and the remaining negative fraction served as the memory subset. After blood collection by leukapheresis, PBMCs were isolated using Ficoll-Histopaque density gradient centrifugation and then cryopreserved in the vapor phase of liquid nitrogen. Purity and quantity of every magnetically sorted T cell population were checked by analytical flow cytometry. From each sorted fraction, genomic DNA was isolated and quantified by UV absorbance on a Nanodrop 2000c. Relative to germline, V is 6 bases shorter and J is 0 bases shorter, with 20 bases between their ends. Via the germline V gene, CDR1 is MDHEN and CDR2 SYDVKM. The CDR3 runs 18 amino acids, cysteine and phenylalanine included. The sequence is cut down to CDR3 DNA, 54 bases in frame from base 1.

Sequenced sample: naive CD4+ T cells sorted from blood. The cell subset or site label, as the study defines it: CD45RA+ positively selected. The TCR comes from a woman in her thirties in good health. Recombination connected TRBV28 to TRBJ2-2; tentative D gene TRBD1, with 6 bases matching. The CDR3 has the sequence CASSSRRQGQTNTGELFF. The nucleotide sequence reads as follows: TGTGCCAGCAGCTCCCGCCGGCAGGGACAAACGAACACCGGGGAGCTGTTTTTT.